What follows are 20 T cell receptor beta chains derived from one specimen sequenced in a study of blood T cell repertoires in COVID-19. Sequencing used immunoSEQ multiplex PCR; TCRdb keeps in-frame clones, though not all of them. The table shows some 140,000 clones, with under 80% occurring only once. Sequenced material: peripheral blood. Receptors originate from a man aged 80 or over with acute or convalescent COVID-19.

The genes are TRBV19 and TRBJ2-2; a weak D match, TRBD2 (6 bases). Germline loops: CDR1 LNHDA, CDR2 SQIVND (reference sequence). Trimming took off 7 bases at V and 4 bases at J, with 13 bases between the two ends. CDR3 length: 14 residues. The CDR3 DNA sequence: TGTGCCAGTATGAGGGACTGGGGCACCGGGGAGCTGTTTTTT. It codes for CASMRDWGTGELFF.

This chain links TRBV4-3 with TRBJ1-5; maybe TRBD1 (5 bases). Germline V CDR1 and CDR2: LGHNA, YSLEER. The CDR3 totals 15 residues. Trimming left V 0 bases short and J 2 bases short, with 8 bases between. The CDR3 sequence is CASSQDRDGNQPQHF. Written as DNA, the CDR3 is TGCGCCAGCAGCCAAGACAGGGATGGCAATCAGCCCCAGCATTTT.

The chain carries TRBV6-5 and TRBJ1-5, with a tentative D call TRBD1 (5 bases). The CDR3 sequence is 13 residues long. Between the trimmed V and J ends, which lost 5 bases and 7 bases, there was a span of 12 bases. Germline V gene lookup returns CDR1 MNHEY and CDR2 SVGAGI. CDR3 nucleotide sequence: TGTGCCAGCAGTAATCAGGGAGGGCAGCCCCAGCATTTT. Translating it yields CASSNQGGQPQHF.

The gene calls are TRBV18 and TRBJ1-5, with TRBD1 identical over 7 bases. This CDR3 spans 15 amino acids. The junction had 5 bases not matched to a gene; V was cut back by 1 base and J by 5 bases. CDR1 and CDR2 (germline): KGHSH, LQKENI. Here the CDR3 reads CASSPQGTAYQPQHF. The CDR3, as DNA: TGTGCCAGCTCACCACAGGGGACAGCATATCAGCCCCAGCATTTT.

This CDR3 is CASSPSPGGGGYTF. The CDR3 DNA follows: TGTGCCAGCAGCCCGAGTCCAGGGGGCGGAGGCTACACCTTC. The gene calls are TRBV5-6 and TRBJ1-2; TRBD1 matches at 8 bases. The CDR3 runs 14 residues. With 4 bases clipped from V and 8 bases from J, the junction kept 10 bases outside the gene matches. Germline CDR1 SGHDT, CDR2 YYEEEE.

CDR3 residues: CASSPYSGELFF. The CDR3 region has the DNA TGTGCCAGCAGTCCGTACTCTGGGGAGCTGTTTTTT. J is TRBJ2-2 and V is TRBV27; D is unresolved. The germline gives CDR1 MNHEY, CDR2 SMNVEV (reference sequence). The CDR3 spans 12 residues. Trimming stripped 5 bases from V and 8 bases from J, with 9 bases between.

The J gene is TRBJ1-2, the V gene TRBV28; 10 bases agree with TRBD1. CDR1 and CDR2 (germline): MDHEN, SYDVKM. The CDR3 is made up of 15 amino acids. V lost 5 bases and J lost 0; bases outside the gene matches: 3. The CDR3, as DNA: TGTGCCAGCAGTGACAGGGGGCAAACTAACTATGGCTACACCTTC. This encodes CASSDRGQTNYGYTF.

This clone was detected a few times. This chain connects TRBV11-2 to TRBJ1-6; D is perhaps TRBD1 (5 bases). Trimming cost V 1 base and J 4 bases, with 8 bases left between them. Per germline, CDR1 SGHAT and CDR2 FQNNGV. CDR3 length: 15 amino acids. Here the CDR3 DNA reads TGTGCCAGCAGCTTAGGACAGACTTATAATTCACCCCTCCACTTT. It is translated as CASSLGQTYNSPLHF.

The chain employs TRBV2 and TRBJ1-6, with 7 bases fitting TRBD1. V lost 2 bases and J lost 8; bases outside the gene matches: 6. Germline V gene lookup returns CDR1 SNHLY and CDR2 FYNNEI. This CDR3 is 15 amino acids long. The CDR3 loop reads CASSEKGDRDSPLHF. CDR3 bases: TGTGCCAGCAGTGAAAAGGGAGACAGGGATTCACCCCTCCACTTT.

This clone has just a few counts. This sequence joins TRBV5-6 and TRBJ2-3, with 8 bases identical to TRBD2. The CDR3 is 16 amino acids. V shed 0 bases and J 3 bases; nucleotides not matched to a gene: 6. Per germline, CDR1 SGHDT and CDR2 YYEEEE. CDR3: CASSLAAGGRTDTQYF. CDR3 bases: TGTGCCAGCAGCTTGGCGGCGGGGGGCAGGACAGATACGCAGTATTTT.

The chain carries TRBV7-2 and TRBJ1-2; 9 bases are a match to TRBD1. CDR1 and CDR2 (germline): SGHTA, FQGNSA. J was trimmed by 3 bases and V by 2 bases; bases with no gene match: 4. This CDR3 comprises 15 residues. CDR3 DNA: TGTGCCAGCAGCTTAAGTACAGGGGGCTACTATGGCTACACCTTC. Its translation is CASSLSTGGYYGYTF.

The table lists this clone with a count of one. The chain's CDR3 is CASSSAGTDADEQYF. DNA of the CDR3: TGTGCCAGCAGTTCCGCCGGGACAGATGCCGACGAGCAGTACTTC. The chain combines TRBV28 with TRBJ2-7; 7 nucleotides agree with TRBD1. V gave up 4 bases and J gave up 5 bases; unmatched junction bases: 11. The CDR3 is made up of 15 amino acids. Germline lookup yields CDR1 MDHEN and CDR2 SYDVKM.

This sequence joins TRBV25-1 and TRBJ1-2; D ambiguous. Germline assignment: CDR1 MGHDK and CDR2 SYGVNS. The V gene lost 3 bases and the J gene lost 2 bases, with 7 bases spanning the gap. There are 13 residues in the CDR3. Here the CDR3 reads CASSDRGNYGYTF. In DNA form, the CDR3 reads TGTGCCAGCAGTGATAGAGGCAACTATGGCTACACCTTC.

The chain has TRBV7-9 and TRBJ1-1; D is perhaps TRBD1 (5 bases). V lost 3 bases to trimming and J lost 5 bases, with 10 bases between them. This CDR3 contains 13 residues. The germline V gene encodes CDR1 SEHNR and CDR2 FQNEAQ (reference sequence). The CDR3 is CASSFGGLTEAFF. CDR3 coding DNA: TGTGCCAGCAGCTTCGGGGGTTTGACTGAAGCTTTCTTT.

The chain recombines TRBV19 with TRBJ1-1; unclear D gene. The ends were cut back, 5 bases at V and 5 bases at J, with 9 bases in the middle. Germline CDR1 is LNHDA and CDR2 is SQIVND (reference sequence). The CDR3 consists of 12 residues. This chain's CDR3 is CASSSWRTEAFF. CDR3 coding DNA: TGTGCCAGTAGTTCATGGAGGACTGAAGCTTTCTTT.

The chain couples TRBV27 to TRBJ1-1; the match to TRBD1 covers 9 bases. In germline, CDR1 is MNHEY, CDR2 SMNVEV (reference sequence). Germline trimming cut 5 bases from V and 5 bases from J; bases unmatched to any gene: 6. The CDR3 sequence is 14 residues long. For the CDR3, the DNA is TGTGCCAGCAGTATACAGGGGGCGCGTACTGAAGCTTTCTTT. Its translation: CASSIQGARTEAFF.

Worth noting for this clone: Germline and junction disagree at one end, which may indicate a read error. This rearrangement joins TRBV6-2 or TRBV6-3 to TRBJ2-5; TRBD1 might be the D (5 bases). Germline V gene sequence: CDR1 MNHEY, CDR2 SVGEGT. The CDR3 sequence is 14 residues long. The CDR3: CASSYSPGVRKGHF. CDR3 bases: TGTGCCAGCAGTTACTCCCCAGGCGTAAGGAAGGGGCACTTC.

The CDR3 DNA sequence: TGTGCCAGCAGCCCTACGGGACAGCAAGAGACCCAGTACTTC. Its protein product is CASSPTGQQETQYF. The V and J genes are TRBV7-3 and TRBJ2-5, with TRBD1 identical over 7 bases. The CDR3 is 14 residues long. CDR1 and CDR2 from the germline V gene are SGHTA and FQGTGA. V lost 5 bases, J lost 2 bases, and 5 bases stayed unmatched.

The V and J genes are TRBV5-4 and TRBJ2-3, with a possible D match to TRBD2 (6 bases). Trimming cost V 0 bases and J 2 bases, with 16 bases left between them. The CDR3 has 17 amino acids. Germline CDR1 and CDR2: SGHNT and YYREEE (reference sequence). The CDR3 sequence: CASSLEVGTQATDTQYF. The CDR3 coding sequence is TGTGCCAGCAGCTTGGAGGTCGGGACTCAAGCCACAGATACGCAGTATTTT.

This CDR3 reads CASSLASLPLRYF. CDR3 DNA sequence: TGTGCCAGCAGTTTAGCGAGCCTGCCTCTTCGATACTTC. The chain couples TRBV12-3 or TRBV12-4 to TRBJ2-5, with no clear D. Trimming removed 0 bases from V and 14 bases from J, with 16 bases in between. The CDR3 is 13 amino acids.